This TCR beta chain was recorded in a study of T cell repertoires in cytomegalovirus infection (dated by TCRdb to about 2019). Broadly, across the study: The peptide stimulations were aimed at well-studied HLA-B-restricted epitopes as well as recently identified HLA-C-restricted CMV epitopes, whose presentation resists viral immunomodulation. Donor HLA type was relevant to the analysis, as public TCR beta signatures indicated carriage of CMV infection together with the matching HLA type. Overall study outcomes, separate from this receptor: The ex vivo response was dominated by HLA-C-restricted CMV-specific TCR beta clonotypes, which also provided the single most frequent clonotype in two of eight donors. Carriers of CMV infection plus the relevant HLA type were discriminated by the cumulative frequency of public TCR beta family members in the study cohort and in an independent approximately 360-donor cohort.

Regarding this clonotype: The antigen it recognizes is unknown. Base-call qualities are not available, and no considerably larger clone is one nucleotide away.

Interpreted using the paper, the treatment or condition label stands for: in vitro stimulation with specific CMV peptide epitopes to enrich CMV-specific T cells. Clipping removes 4 bases from V and 5 bases from J, with 2 as the unmatched junction base count. As encoded in the germline V gene, CDR1 is MNHEY while CDR2 is SVGEGT. The CDR3 contains 15 residues, cysteine and phenylalanine counted. This entry keeps only the CDR3 DNA: 45 bases, framed from base 1. Data came from an Illumina HiSeq 1500. TCRdb reran the public reads through fastp at Q25 and MiXCR, keeping productive beta chains. Rows are unified per CDR3 protein, each entry keeping the most common DNA and genes. The sample table contains approximately 340,000 distinct CDR3 sequences; only one count was recorded for 25% to 30% of them. Jointly, the top ten make up 15% to 20% of the sample.

The TCR comes from a human donor in good health (CMV status not recorded). Some clones in this sample may be carry-over from other donors' samples. The chain is encoded by TRBV6-2 or TRBV6-3 joined to TRBJ2-2; 12 bases in the junction line up with TRBD2. This specimen consisted of cultured PBMCs, obtained from culture after CMV antigen stimulation. The nucleotide sequence reads TGTGCCAGCAGTTTCCTAGCGGGAGGGACCGGGGAGCTGTTTTTT. It specifies CASSFLAGGTGELFF.